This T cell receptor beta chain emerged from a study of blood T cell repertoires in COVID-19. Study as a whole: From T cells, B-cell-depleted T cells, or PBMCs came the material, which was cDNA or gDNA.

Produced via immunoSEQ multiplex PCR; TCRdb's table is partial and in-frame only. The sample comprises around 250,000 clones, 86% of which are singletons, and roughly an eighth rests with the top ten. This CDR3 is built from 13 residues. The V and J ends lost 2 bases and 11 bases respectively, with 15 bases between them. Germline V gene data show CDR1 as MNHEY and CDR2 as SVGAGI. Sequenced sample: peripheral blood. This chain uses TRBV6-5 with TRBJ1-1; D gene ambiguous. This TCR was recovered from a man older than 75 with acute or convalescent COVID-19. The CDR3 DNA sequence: TGTGCCAGCAGTTACGCTTGGGAGGCGGAGGCTTTCTTT. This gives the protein CASSYAWEAEAFF.